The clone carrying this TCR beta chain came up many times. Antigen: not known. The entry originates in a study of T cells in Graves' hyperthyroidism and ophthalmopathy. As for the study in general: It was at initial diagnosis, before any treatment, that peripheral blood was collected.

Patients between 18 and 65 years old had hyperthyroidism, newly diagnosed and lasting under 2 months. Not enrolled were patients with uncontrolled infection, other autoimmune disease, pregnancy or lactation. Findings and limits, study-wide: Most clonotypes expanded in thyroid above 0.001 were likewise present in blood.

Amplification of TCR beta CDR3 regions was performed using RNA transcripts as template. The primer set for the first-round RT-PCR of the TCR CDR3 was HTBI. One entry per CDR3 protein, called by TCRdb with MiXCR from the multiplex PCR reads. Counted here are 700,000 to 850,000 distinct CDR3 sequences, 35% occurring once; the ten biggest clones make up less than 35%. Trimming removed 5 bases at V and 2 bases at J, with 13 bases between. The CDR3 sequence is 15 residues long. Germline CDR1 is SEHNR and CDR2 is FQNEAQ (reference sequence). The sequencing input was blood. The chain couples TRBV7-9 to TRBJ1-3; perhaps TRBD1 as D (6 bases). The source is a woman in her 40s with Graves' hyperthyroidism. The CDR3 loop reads CASSQRGGPGNTIYF. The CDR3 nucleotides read TGTGCCAGCAGCCAACGGGGGGGGCCTGGAAACACCATATATTTT.